The rows below give T cell receptor beta chains drawn from one sample of a study of blood T cell repertoires in COVID-19. Assay used: immunoSEQ multiplex PCR; TCRdb lists only in-frame clones, some missing. The sample yields roughly 190,000 clones, 88% seen once. Sequencing was done on a sample of peripheral blood. Source of these receptors: a human donor in a cohort sampled during active COVID-19. Each CDR3 is given with its conserved first and last residue. D genes are given only for firm matches. Expanded clones get a size class; other rows say once, few or many, or leave the size out.

v_gene,d_gene,abundance,j_gene,CDR3aa,CDR3nt
TRBV28,TRBD1,NA,TRBJ1-6,CASSFGQGNSPLHF,TGTGCCAGCAGTTTCGGACAGGGGAATTCACCCCTCCACTTT
TRBV9,TRBD2,NA,TRBJ2-7,CASSPTSGRVVSDEQYF,TGTGCCAGCTCTCCGACTAGCGGGAGGGTAGTCTCAGACGAGCAGTACTTC
TRBV5-1,NA,NA,TRBJ2-3,CASSSRVRRRTDTQYF,TGCGCCAGCAGCTCCCGGGTGAGGCGGCGCACAGATACGCAGTATTTT
TRBV12-3/TRBV12-4,NA,once,TRBJ1-1,CASGGSTNTEAFF,TGTGCCAGCGGCGGATCCACAAACACTGAAGCTTTCTTT
TRBV5-4,TRBD2,few,TRBJ2-7,CASTPGGTPPLEQYF,TGTGCCAGCACCCCCGGGGGGACCCCACCCTTGGAGCAGTACTTC
TRBV6-5,NA,NA,TRBJ2-7,CASSFLKGEQYF,TGTGCCAGCAGCTTCCTCAAGGGGGAGCAGTACTTC
TRBV7-9,NA,NA,TRBJ1-5,CASSWGDAHNQPQHF,TGTGCCAGCAGCTGGGGCGACGCACACAATCAGCCCCAGCATTTT
TRBV5-6,NA,NA,TRBJ2-1,CASSLGLTGADTSYNEQFF,TGTGCCAGCAGCTTGGGTTTAACAGGAGCAGATACCTCCTACAATGAGCAGTTCTTC
TRBV7-9,TRBD1,NA,TRBJ1-2,CASSLETGYGYTF,TGTGCCAGCAGCTTAGAGACAGGGTATGGCTACACCTTC
TRBV27,NA,NA,TRBJ2-3,CASSLWGLVGEDTQYF,TGTGCCAGCAGTTTATGGGGACTTGTGGGAGAAGATACGCAGTATTTT
TRBV7-9,TRBD1,NA,TRBJ1-3,CASSQFGQGSGNTIYF,TGTGCCAGCAGCCAGTTCGGACAGGGGTCTGGAAACACCATATATTTT
TRBV15,NA,NA,TRBJ2-3,CATSLMRDSRFNTQYF,TGTGCCACCAGCTTGATGCGGGACAGCAGATTTAATACGCAGTATTTT
TRBV18,NA,NA,TRBJ2-2,CASSQSALNTGELFF,TGTGCCAGCTCACAATCTGCACTGAACACCGGGGAGCTGTTTTTT
TRBV7-2,NA,NA,TRBJ1-1,CASSSWGLNTEAFF,TGTGCCAGCAGCAGCTGGGGCTTGAACACTGAAGCTTTCTTT
TRBV19,NA,NA,TRBJ1-4,CASSMEALQGHEKLFF,TGTGCCAGTAGTATGGAGGCCCTACAGGGTCATGAAAAACTGTTTTTT
TRBV6-1,NA,NA,TRBJ1-5,CASSEARGNQPQHF,TGTGCCAGCAGTGAAGCTCGAGGCAATCAGCCCCAGCATTTT
TRBV5-4,TRBD1,NA,TRBJ2-7,CASSPGQLSYEQYF,TGTGCCAGCTCCCCGGGACAGTTGTCCTACGAGCAGTACTTC
TRBV4-1,TRBD2,few,TRBJ2-1,CASSQEGAGGVNEQFF,TGCGCCAGCAGCCAAGAAGGGGCGGGAGGTGTTAATGAGCAGTTCTTC
TRBV30,NA,NA,TRBJ2-5,CAWGTYSGETQYF,TGTGCCTGGGGGACCTACTCCGGGGAGACCCAGTACTTC
TRBV2,TRBD1,NA,TRBJ1-1,CASTGTGSSEAFF,TGTGCCAGCACAGGGACAGGTTCGAGTGAAGCTTTCTTT
TRBV5-4,NA,once,TRBJ2-3,CASSSLSGSTDTQYF,TGTGCCAGCAGCTCCCTCAGCGGGAGCACAGATACGCAGTATTTT
TRBV19,TRBD1,NA,TRBJ2-1,CASSIAGTGGNEQFF,TGTGCCAGTAGTATAGCAGGGACAGGGGGCAATGAGCAGTTCTTC
TRBV28,TRBD2,NA,TRBJ2-1,CASRTSGYNEQFF,TGTGCCAGCAGGACTAGCGGCTACAATGAGCAGTTCTTC